This record covers a single TCR beta chain. Its antigen is still unknown. This sample was included in a study of CD8+ T cells in alopecia areata. Study-wide context: Treatment comprised oral tofacitinib, 5 to 10 mg twice daily, in treated patients. Findings and caveats of the study: Sequences from scalp samples also cover resident alphabeta T cells of normal skin. Lesional tissue from the scalp (especially in alopecia totalis/universalis) showed higher clonality than normal scalp.

The CDR3 length is 13 residues. V was clipped by 3 bases and J by 5 bases, with 10 bases between them. The germline gives CDR1 MNHEY, CDR2 SMNVEV (reference sequence). Following RNA extraction, reverse transcription yielded cDNA that acted as the sequencing template. Sequenced by immunoSEQ multiplex PCR; TCRdb stores in-frame clones only, minus some. This table holds more than 95,000 clones, around 38% found once. Those with alopecia areata gave lesional scalp punch biopsies and peripheral blood. This sequence was found in a human donor with alopecia areata. Sequenced: CD4+ T cells sorted from blood. The chain carries TRBV27 and TRBJ1-2; D perhaps matches TRBD1 (5 bases). The CDR3 here is CASSLAGPYGYTF. Written as DNA, the CDR3 is TGTGCCAGCAGTTTGGCAGGGCCTTATGGCTACACCTTC.